The entry below gives a single TCR beta chain sequence along with its context. What it binds is not known. RNA transcripts provided the source from which TCR beta CDR3 regions were amplified. Primed by the HTBI set, a first-round RT-PCR was run on the TCR CDR3. One entry per CDR3 protein results from TCRdb running MiXCR on the multiplex PCR reads. The table records roughly 500,000 distinct CDR3 sequences, 14% of them present only once. This CDR3 region has 16 residues. The germline CDR1 and CDR2 sequences are KGHDR and SFDVKD. The ends lost 4 bases at V and 6 bases at J; junction bases unmatched: 4. Lactation, pregnancy, other autoimmune disease or uncontrolled infection excluded patients. The study based diagnoses on clinical symptoms, serum thyroxine and TRAb, thyroid ultrasound and orbital computed tomography. Sampled blood dates from first hyperthyroidism diagnosis, and it precedes any ophthalmopathy symptoms.

The data are from a study of T cells in Graves' hyperthyroidism and ophthalmopathy. Study findings and constraints: Among clonotypes expanded in thyroid above 0.001, most were also found in blood.

The gene calls are TRBV24-1 and TRBJ2-2; TRBD2 matches at 13 bases. The specimen sequenced was blood. The receptor was isolated from a woman aged 25 to 39 with Graves' hyperthyroidism that later progressed to Graves' ophthalmopathy. CDR3 sequence (DNA): TGTGCCACCAGTGAGCATGGACTAGCGGGAGCCGGGGAGCTGTTTTTT. It specifies CATSEHGLAGAGELFF.